This T cell receptor (beta chain) originates from a study of Ad26.COV2.S vaccination and SARS-CoV-2 variants. Points from the study as a whole: Estimates derived from TCR breadth and depth analyses may have underestimated total T cell responses. Placebo recipients had lower spike-specific TCR breadth than vaccine recipients. Measurement of non-spike TCR breadth gave similar results in vaccine and placebo recipients. The authors reported substantial breadth in spike-specific CD8+ and CD4+ T cell responses after vaccination.

The method was immunoSEQ multiplex PCR; TCRdb's version includes in-frame clones alone and lacks a portion of them. The sample consists of about 680,000 clones, roughly 90% of them appearing once. On this clone itself: Its antigen is still unknown.

The CDR3 loop spans 13 amino acids. V lost 6 bases and J lost 0, with 6 bases in between. Germline V gives CDR1 WNHNN, CDR2 SYGVQD (reference sequence). Treatment reported: around 19 received Ad26.COV2.S at low or high dose, single or two shots; about 5 received placebo; per-sample allocation not given. Day 63 after the first injection of vaccine or placebo was the sampling time. The TCR comes from a person aged 18-65 years who received the Ad26.COV2.S COVID-19 vaccine or a placebo. Sequenced here: peripheral blood, sampled in a trial of Ad26.COV2.S vaccine versus placebo. J is TRBJ1-3 and V is TRBV10-1; no firm D call. CDR3: CASRKISGNTIYF. CDR3 nucleotides: TGCGCCAGCAGAAAGATCTCTGGAAACACCATATATTTT.